This T cell receptor beta chain was found in a study of spatial heterogeneity in lung cancer. This clonotype occurred a few times. MiXCR, applied by TCRdb to the 5' RACE reads, yields one record per CDR3 protein. The data contain just under 95,000 distinct CDR3 sequences, approximately 12% of them singletons. The CDR3 totals 15 residues. With 2 bases clipped from V and 3 bases from J, the junction kept 5 bases outside the gene matches. Germline CDR1 is MNHEY and CDR2 is SVGEGT. Stated time point: sample taken at primary tumor resection. Whole RNA came from tumor, nontumor lung or frozen PBMC and was sequenced without being sorted.

The specimen was PBMCs, collected at surgery. The chain employs TRBV6-2 or TRBV6-3 and TRBJ2-3; TRBD2 matches at 7 bases. The receptor's source is a male donor with early-stage non-small cell lung cancer. The CDR3 nucleotides read TGTGCCAGCAGTTACGGGGGGACTAAAACAGATACGCAGTATTTT. Translation gives CASSYGGTKTDTQYF.